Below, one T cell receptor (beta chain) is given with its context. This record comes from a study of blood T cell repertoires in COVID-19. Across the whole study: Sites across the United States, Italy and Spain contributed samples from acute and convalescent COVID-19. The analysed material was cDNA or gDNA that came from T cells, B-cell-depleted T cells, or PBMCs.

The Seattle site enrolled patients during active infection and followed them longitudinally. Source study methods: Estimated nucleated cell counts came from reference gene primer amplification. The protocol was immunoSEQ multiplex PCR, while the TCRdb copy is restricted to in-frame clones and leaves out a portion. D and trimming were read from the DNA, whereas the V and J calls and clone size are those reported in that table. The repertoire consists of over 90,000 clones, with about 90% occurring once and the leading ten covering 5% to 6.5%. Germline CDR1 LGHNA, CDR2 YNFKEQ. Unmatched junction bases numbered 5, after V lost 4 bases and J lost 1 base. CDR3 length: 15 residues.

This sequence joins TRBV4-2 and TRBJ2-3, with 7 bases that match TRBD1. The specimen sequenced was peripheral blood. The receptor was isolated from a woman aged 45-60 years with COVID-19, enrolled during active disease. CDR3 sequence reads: CASSLGQEGTDTQYF. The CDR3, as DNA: TGTGCCAGCAGCCTAGGACAGGAGGGCACAGATACGCAGTATTTT.